Listed here are 15 T cell receptor beta chains from one sample, sequenced in a study of T cells in Graves' hyperthyroidism and ophthalmopathy. TCR beta CDR3 regions were amplified from RNA. In the first-round RT-PCR of the TCR CDR3, the HTBI primer set was used. TCRdb called the multiplex PCR reads again in MiXCR, with one record for every CDR3 protein. The sample lists some 800,000 distinct CDR3 sequences; over 35% were seen once. The sample taken for sequencing was blood. The receptors were gathered from a man aged 18-30 years with Graves' hyperthyroidism.

In this sample, this clonotype turned up many times. The V and J genes are TRBV7-9 and TRBJ1-4; tentative D call: TRBD1 (6 bases). V lost 5 bases, J lost 7 bases, and 14 bases lay in between. Germline CDR1 is SEHNR and CDR2 is FQNEAQ (reference sequence). The CDR3 is made up of 14 amino acids. CDR3 bases: TGTGCCAGCAGCGACCAGACAGGATTTGAAAAACTGTTTTTT. This sequence encodes CASSDQTGFEKLFF.

This clonotype was picked up many times. V is TRBV15 and J is TRBJ1-4, with 10 bases identical to TRBD1. Germline values: CDR1 LNHNV, CDR2 YYDKDF (reference sequence). This CDR3 region has 15 residues. Trimming cost V 5 bases and J 8 bases; bases outside gene matches: 8. The CDR3, as DNA: TGTGCCACCAGCGGCTGGGACAGGGGTGACGAAAAACTGTTTTTT. Encoded protein: CATSGWDRGDEKLFF.

This chain links TRBV15 with TRBJ1-5; D might be TRBD1 (5 bases). V dropped 3 bases and J dropped 5 bases, with 14 bases sitting between them. This CDR3 spans 15 amino acids. Germline V gene lookup returns CDR1 LNHNV and CDR2 YYDKDF (reference sequence). CDR3 bases: TGTGCCACCAGCAGTTTGGCAGGGTGGTATCAGCCCCAGCATTTT. Translating it yields CATSSLAGWYQPQHF.

CDR3 protein: CASGLGGRSSYEQYF. DNA for the CDR3: TGTGCTAGTGGTTTAGGTGGTAGGAGCTCCTACGAGCAGTACTTC. J is TRBJ2-7 and V is TRBV12-5; D ambiguous. Trimming shortened V by 3 bases and J by 0 bases, and 12 bases separated the two germline ends. Per the germline V gene, CDR1 is LGHNT and CDR2 is FRNRAP. The CDR3 is 15 residues long.

V is TRBV10-3 and J is TRBJ1-2; unclear D gene. The germline V and J ends were trimmed by 0 bases and 8 bases, with 4 bases remaining between them. The CDR3 sequence is 11 residues long. Germline assignment: CDR1 ENHRY and CDR2 SYGVKD. CDR3 sequence: CAISESVGYTF. Written as DNA, the CDR3 is TGTGCCATCAGTGAGTCGGTGGGCTACACCTTC.

V is TRBV2 and J is TRBJ2-2; 7 nucleotides line up with TRBD1. The CDR3 runs 14 residues. The V gene's germline CDR1 is SNHLY and CDR2 FYNNEI. After removal of 8 bases from V and 6 bases from J, the junction contained 9 bases not matched to a gene. CDR3 sequence reads: CASGGRGHAGELFF. The CDR3 DNA is TGTGCCAGCGGGGGTAGGGGGCACGCCGGGGAGCTGTTTTTT.

This clonotype was recorded a few times. V gene TRBV6-5 combines with J gene TRBJ1-1; 7 bases line up with TRBD1. The CDR3 has 13 residues. CDR1 MNHEY and CDR2 SVGAGI come from the germline V gene. J gave up 8 bases and V 6 bases, and 9 bases lay outside the gene matches. The CDR3 is CASRRRQGSEAFF. CDR3 sequence (DNA): TGTGCCAGCAGACGACGACAGGGATCGGAAGCTTTCTTT.

V gene TRBV20-1 combines with J gene TRBJ2-2, with D uncertain. Germline V gives CDR1 DFQATT, CDR2 SNEGSKA (reference sequence). The V end lost 1 base, the J end lost 0 bases, and 9 bases lay between the germline ends. The CDR3 runs 15 residues. The CDR3 DNA reads TGCAGTGCTAGAGGAAACGAGCCGAACACCGGGGAGCTGTTTTTT. Amino acid sequence: CSARGNEPNTGELFF.

This clonotype was detected ten times or more. A junction boundary mismatches the germline segment, possibly from a read error. This chain links TRBV7-9 with TRBJ2-6; tentatively, D is TRBD1 or TRBD2 (6 bases each). Germline CDR1 reads SEHNR; CDR2 reads FQNEAQ (reference sequence). The CDR3 covers 14 residues. The CDR3 nucleotides are TGTGCCAGCAGCTTGAGCACCGCGGGACATCCCGGGTCTTTC. Its translation is CASSLSTAGHPGSF.

This clonotype appeared many times. The CDR3: CASSPGLAETQYF. CDR3 bases: TGTGCCAGCAGTCCGGGACTAGCAGAGACCCAGTACTTC. V gene TRBV6-5 combines with J gene TRBJ2-5; 9 bases map to TRBD2. Per the germline V gene, CDR1 is MNHEY and CDR2 is SVGAGI. This CDR3 region has 13 residues. The junction had 2 bases not matched to a gene; V was cut back by 5 bases and J by 4 bases.

This clonotype has just one count. The V and J genes are TRBV10-3 and TRBJ2-3, with D possibly TRBD1 on 6 matching bases. CDR1 and CDR2 (germline): ENHRY, SYGVKD. The ends were cut back, 11 bases at V and 4 bases at J, with 16 bases in the middle. The CDR3 sequence is 13 residues long. CDR3 nucleotide sequence: TGTGCCCTCGCACAGGGAACGTCAGATACGCAGTATTTT. Its translation is CALAQGTSDTQYF.

The chain employs TRBV6-5 and TRBJ2-7; 8 bases line up with TRBD1. The CDR3 extends over 18 amino acids. Germline CDR1 reads MNHEY; CDR2 reads SVGAGI. V trimming: 0 bases; J trimming: 2 bases; junction bases outside the gene matches: 12. In DNA, the CDR3 is TGTGCCAGCAGTTACTCGGGGATAGAGGGACAGGTAACCTACGAGCAGTACTTC. This codes for CASSYSGIEGQVTYEQYF.

This clonotype has a count of ten or more. The rearrangement links TRBV10-1 to TRBJ2-2; tentatively, D is TRBD2 (5 bases). This CDR3 has 13 residues. The V end lost 7 bases, the J end lost 1 base, and 7 bases lay between the germline ends. Germline V CDR1 and CDR2: WNHNN, SYGVQD (reference sequence). The CDR3 coding sequence is TGCGCCAGCATGGGGAGGAACACCGGGGAGCTGTTTTTT. It yields the protein CASMGRNTGELFF.

In regard to this clonotype: The conserved closing phenylalanine or tryptophan is absent in this CDR3, likely reflecting a read error. The rearrangement uses TRBV11-3 and TRBJ2-5; 11 nucleotides line up with TRBD2. Trimming cost V 4 bases and J 3 bases; bases outside gene matches: 10. CDR3 length equals 17 residues. Germline V lookup: CDR1 SGHNT, CDR2 YENEEA. CDR3 coding DNA: TGTGCCAGCAGCTCCCCACTGTCACTAGCGGGGGAAGAGACCCAGTACCTC. Translating gives CASSSPLSLAGEETQYL.

Many counts were recorded for this clonotype. The chain combines TRBV7-9 with TRBJ2-5; D perhaps matches TRBD2 (6 bases). The ends were cut back, 1 base at V and 2 bases at J, with 11 bases in the middle. CDR3 length: 15 amino acids. In germline, CDR1 is SEHNR, CDR2 FQNEAQ (reference sequence). The DNA for the CDR3 is TGTGCCAGCAGCTTAGTGACGGGAGATCAAGAGACCCAGTACTTC. Translated, it gives CASSLVTGDQETQYF.